This T cell receptor (beta chain) was observed in a study of Ad26.COV2.S vaccination and SARS-CoV-2 variants. Study-level background: Ad26.COV2.S shots went into the muscle once or twice, 56 days apart.

The ends lost 5 bases at V and 6 bases at J; junction bases unmatched: 10. CDR1 and CDR2 (germline): SGHTA, FQGNSA. CDR3 length equals 15 residues. General study points: Those who received vaccine or placebo ended up with similar non-spike TCR breadth.

Noted treatment: some 19 received Ad26.COV2.S at low or high dose, single or two shots; several received placebo; per-sample allocation not given. After the first vaccine or placebo injection, samples were drawn on day 63. About this clone itself: Its target is not known.

Clones were read by immunoSEQ multiplex PCR, and TCRdb kept only the in-frame ones, dropping some. Of roughly 380,000 clones in the sample, about 88% were seen once. This clonotype originated in a person between 18 and 59 years old who received the Ad26.COV2.S COVID-19 vaccine or a placebo. The genes are TRBV7-2 and TRBJ2-7; TRBD1 matches at 10 bases. Material: peripheral blood, obtained in a trial of Ad26.COV2.S vaccine versus placebo. The CDR3 DNA sequence: TGTGCCAGCAGCCCACGATCAGGGACAGGGGTCGAGCAGTACTTC. Its protein product is CASSPRSGTGVEQYF.